This T cell receptor (beta chain) derives from a study of OX40 agonist ivuxolimab in advanced cancers. Across the study: Dosing consisted of intravenous ivuxolimab at 0.01 to 10 mg/kg every 2 weeks. Prior anti-PD-1, anti-PD-L1 or anti-CTLA-4 therapy was allowed; 30% to 40% had some.

The method was immunoSEQ multiplex PCR; TCRdb's version includes in-frame clones alone and lacks a portion of them. The data show 50,000 to 65,000 clones, nearly 95% seen once. V was clipped by 4 bases and J by 6 bases, with 12 bases between them. The CDR3 is 13 residues long. Germline V gene lookup returns CDR1 SEHNR and CDR2 FQNEAQ (reference sequence). The receptor's source is an adult with an advanced solid tumor such as melanoma, head and neck, liver or kidney cancer. Specimen: CD4+ or CD8+ T cells sorted from blood, collected in a trial of the OX40 agonist ivuxolimab. The rearrangement uses TRBV7-9 and TRBJ1-1, with D possibly being TRBD1 (5 bases). The CDR3 loop reads CASSSPGGAEAFF. The CDR3 DNA follows: TGTGCCAGCAGCTCCCCCGGGGGGGCTGAAGCTTTCTTT.